This paragraph covers one T cell receptor (beta chain) sequence. This sample is part of a study of technical replicates of blood from a few donors. Assay: immunoSEQ multiplex PCR; the TCRdb copy retains only in-frame clones and omits some. The sample includes almost 85,000 clones, 95% to 98% of them seen just once. V lost 3 bases to trimming and J lost 0 bases, with 18 bases between them. The CDR3 spans 18 residues. The germline V gene encodes CDR1 MGHRA and CDR2 YSYEKL. The source material was T cells isolated from PBMCs. The chain has TRBV4-1 and TRBJ1-3, with D unclear. This TCR was sampled from a human donor in good health. The CDR3 protein is CASSHRDKGTHSGNTIYF. In DNA, the CDR3 is TGCGCCAGCAGCCATCGGGATAAGGGAACCCACTCTGGAAACACCATATATTTT.